The present T cell receptor (beta chain) was sequenced within a study of T cells in localized non-small cell lung cancer. Study conclusions and caveats: In adjacent lung appeared a median about 58 of the top 100 tumor clones.

This clone was detected a few times. Its antigen is not known. Generated by immunoSEQ multiplex PCR, the TCRdb table keeps only in-frame clones and is missing some. The sample consists of tens of thousands of clones, 80% to 90% of them appearing once. The sample here was peripheral blood, taken before any cancer treatment. The sequence was collected from a female donor older than 55 with stage I lung adenocarcinoma.

CDR3 coding DNA: TGTGCCAGCAGCCGGAATACAGGGGAAGAGGGCTACACCTTC. Translation gives CASSRNTGEEGYTF. The V gene is TRBV7-9, the J gene TRBJ1-2, with 7 positions matching TRBD1. This CDR3 contains 14 residues. Germline trimming cut 5 bases from V and 8 bases from J; bases unmatched to any gene: 11. Looked up from germline, CDR1 is SEHNR and CDR2 is FQNEAQ (reference sequence). The full variable domain, its missing parts supplied by reference TRBV7-9 and TRBJ1-2, is DTGVSQNPRHKITKRGQNVTFRCDPISEHNRLYWYRQTLGQGPEFLTYFQNEAQLEKSRLLSDRFSAERPKGSFSTLEIQRTEQGDSAMYLCASSRNTGEEGYTFGSGTRLTVV.